This T cell receptor beta chain was recovered during a study of vaccination and CD4 T cells after COVID-19. CDR1 and CDR2 (germline): SEHNR, FQNEAQ (reference sequence). V was clipped by 0 bases and J by 0 bases; unmatched bases: 9. This CDR3 has 18 amino acids. The treatment denotes: approximately 10-day PBMC culture with coronavirus spike peptide pools or control peptides (ViraFEST assay). Comments on this clonotype: Its antigen is unknown.

The assay that was used to sequence DNA from cultured CD4+ T cells was the Oncomine TCR Beta short-read assay. MiXCR, applied by TCRdb to the PCR reads, yields one record per CDR3 protein. The table has roughly 15,000 distinct CDR3 sequences, more than 55% seen once. Sequenced: CD4+ T cells from blood, cultured in vitro. The chain carries TRBV7-9 and TRBJ2-3; 7 bases map to TRBD2. This clonotype was sampled from a human donor who had recovered from COVID-19. The CDR3 DNA sequence: TGTGCCAGCAGCTTAGCGCGGGCTAGCGGATCTAGCACAGATACGCAGTATTTT. It translates to CASSLARASGSSTDTQYF.